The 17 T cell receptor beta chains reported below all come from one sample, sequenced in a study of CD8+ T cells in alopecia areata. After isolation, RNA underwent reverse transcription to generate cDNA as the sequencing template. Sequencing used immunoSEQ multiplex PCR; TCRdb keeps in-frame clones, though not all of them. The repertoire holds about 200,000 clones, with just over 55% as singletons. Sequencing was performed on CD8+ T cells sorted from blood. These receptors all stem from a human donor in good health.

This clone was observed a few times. The CDR3 region has the DNA TGTGCCAGCAGCTTCCTGACAGGAGCCAGCACAGATACGCAGTATTTT. This codes for CASSFLTGASTDTQYF. The rearrangement joins TRBV7-9 to TRBJ2-3; TRBD1 is a possible D gene (6 bases). The CDR3 length is 16 residues. Germline CDR1 and CDR2: SEHNR and FQNEAQ (reference sequence). V was clipped by 3 bases and J by 0 bases, with 13 bases between them.

The CDR3 nucleotides read TGTGCCAGCAGTGAAGGACAGGGGAGGAACGAGCAGTACTTC. Translation: CASSEGQGRNEQYF. The rearrangement joins TRBV2 to TRBJ2-7; 8 positions match TRBD1. The CDR3 extends over 14 amino acids. Germline assignment: CDR1 SNHLY and CDR2 FYNNEI. The J segment lost 5 bases and the V segment lost 1 base, leaving 4 bases of the junction unmatched.

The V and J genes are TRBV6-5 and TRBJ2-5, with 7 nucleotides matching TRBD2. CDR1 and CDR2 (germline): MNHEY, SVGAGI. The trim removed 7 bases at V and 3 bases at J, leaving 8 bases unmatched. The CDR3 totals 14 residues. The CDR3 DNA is TGTGCCAGCACCGCAGCGGGGATCGAAGAGACCCAGTACTTC. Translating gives CASTAAGIEETQYF.

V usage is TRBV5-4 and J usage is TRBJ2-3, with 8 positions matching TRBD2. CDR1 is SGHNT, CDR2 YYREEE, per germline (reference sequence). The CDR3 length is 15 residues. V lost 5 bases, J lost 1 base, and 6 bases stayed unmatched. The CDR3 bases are TGTGCCAGCAGACCCAGCGGGGGAGGCACAGATACGCAGTATTTT. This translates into CASRPSGGGTDTQYF.

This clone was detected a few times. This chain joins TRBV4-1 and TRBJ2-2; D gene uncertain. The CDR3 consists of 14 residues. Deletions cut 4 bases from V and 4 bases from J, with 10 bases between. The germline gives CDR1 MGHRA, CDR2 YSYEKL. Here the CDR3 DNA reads TGCGCCAGCAGCCCTCGCAGCACCACCGGGGAGCTGTTTTTT. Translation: CASSPRSTTGELFF.

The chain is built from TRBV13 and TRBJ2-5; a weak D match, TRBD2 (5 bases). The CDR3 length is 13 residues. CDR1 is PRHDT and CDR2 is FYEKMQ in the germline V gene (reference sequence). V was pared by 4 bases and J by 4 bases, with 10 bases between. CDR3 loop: CASSSRDRETQYF. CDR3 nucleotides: TGTGCCAGCAGCTCGAGGGATCGAGAGACCCAGTACTTC.

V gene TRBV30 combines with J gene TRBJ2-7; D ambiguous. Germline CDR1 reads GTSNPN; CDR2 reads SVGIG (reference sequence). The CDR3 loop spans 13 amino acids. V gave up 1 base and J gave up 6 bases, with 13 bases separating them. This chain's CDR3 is CAWSAIEGLEQYF. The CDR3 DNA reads TGTGCCTGGAGTGCCATCGAAGGGCTCGAGCAGTACTTC.

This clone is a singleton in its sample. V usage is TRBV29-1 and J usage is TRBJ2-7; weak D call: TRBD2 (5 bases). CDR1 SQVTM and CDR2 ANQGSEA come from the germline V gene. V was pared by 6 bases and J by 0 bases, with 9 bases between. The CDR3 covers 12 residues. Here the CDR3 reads CSVSGVSYEQYF. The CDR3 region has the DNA TGCAGCGTATCCGGGGTCTCCTACGAGCAGTACTTC.

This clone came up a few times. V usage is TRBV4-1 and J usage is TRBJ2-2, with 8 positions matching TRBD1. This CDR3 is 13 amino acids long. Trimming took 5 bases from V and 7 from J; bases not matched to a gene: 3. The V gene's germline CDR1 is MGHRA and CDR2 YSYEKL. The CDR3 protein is CASSFTGGGELFF. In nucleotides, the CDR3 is TGCGCCAGCAGCTTTACAGGGGGCGGGGAGCTGTTTTTT.

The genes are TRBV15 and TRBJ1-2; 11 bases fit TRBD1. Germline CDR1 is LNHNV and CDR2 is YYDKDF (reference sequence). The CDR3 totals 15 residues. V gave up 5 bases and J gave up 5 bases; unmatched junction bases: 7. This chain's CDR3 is CATSDGQGAIYGYTF. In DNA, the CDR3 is TGTGCCACCAGCGACGGACAGGGGGCGATTTATGGCTACACCTTC.

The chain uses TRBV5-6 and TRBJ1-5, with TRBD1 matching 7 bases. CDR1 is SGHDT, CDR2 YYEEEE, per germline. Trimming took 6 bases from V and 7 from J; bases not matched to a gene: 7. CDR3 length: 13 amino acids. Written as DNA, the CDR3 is TGTGCCAGCACGCAGGGGGGAGAACAGCCCCAGCATTTT. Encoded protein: CASTQGGEQPQHF.

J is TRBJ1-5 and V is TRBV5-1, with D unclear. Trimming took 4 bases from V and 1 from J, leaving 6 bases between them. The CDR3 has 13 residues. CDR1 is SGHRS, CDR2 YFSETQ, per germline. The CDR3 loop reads CASSPYSNQPQHF. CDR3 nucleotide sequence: TGCGCCAGCAGCCCGTACAGCAATCAGCCCCAGCATTTT.

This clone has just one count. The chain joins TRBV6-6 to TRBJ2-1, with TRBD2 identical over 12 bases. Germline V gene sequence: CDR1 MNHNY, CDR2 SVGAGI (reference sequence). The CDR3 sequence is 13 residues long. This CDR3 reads CATGLAGGNEQFF. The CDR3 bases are TGTGCAACGGGGCTAGCGGGGGGGAATGAGCAGTTCTTC.

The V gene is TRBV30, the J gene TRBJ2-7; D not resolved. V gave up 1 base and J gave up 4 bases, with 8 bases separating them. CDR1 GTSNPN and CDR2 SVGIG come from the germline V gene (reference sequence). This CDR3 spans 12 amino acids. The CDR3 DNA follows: TGTGCCTGGAGTGGCGGTAGTTACGAGCAGTACTTC. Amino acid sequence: CAWSGGSYEQYF.

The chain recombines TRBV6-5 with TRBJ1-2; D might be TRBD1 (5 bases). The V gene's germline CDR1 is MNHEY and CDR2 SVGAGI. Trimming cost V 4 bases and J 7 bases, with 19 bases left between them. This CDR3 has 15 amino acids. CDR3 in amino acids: CASSSSGVGVSGYTF. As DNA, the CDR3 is TGTGCCAGCAGTTCCTCGGGGGTAGGGGTTAGTGGCTACACCTTC.

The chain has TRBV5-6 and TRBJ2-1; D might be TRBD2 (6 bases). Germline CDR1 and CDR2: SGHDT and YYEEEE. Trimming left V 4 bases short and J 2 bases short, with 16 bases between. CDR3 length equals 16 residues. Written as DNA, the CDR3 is TGTGCCAGCAGCGGCAGGAGGGGAGGTGCCTACAATGAGCAGTTCTTC. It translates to CASSGRRGGAYNEQFF. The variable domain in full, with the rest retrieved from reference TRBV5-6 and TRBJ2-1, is DAGVTQSPTHLIKTRGQQVTLRCSPKSGHDTVSWYQQALGQGPQFIFQYYEEEERQRGNFPDRFSGHQFPNYSSELNVNALLLGDSALYLCASSGRRGGAYNEQFFGPGTRLTVL.

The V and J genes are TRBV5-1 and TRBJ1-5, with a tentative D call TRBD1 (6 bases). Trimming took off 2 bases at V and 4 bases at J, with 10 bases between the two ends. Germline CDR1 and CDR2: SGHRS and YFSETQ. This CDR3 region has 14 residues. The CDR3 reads CASSLTGTNQPQHF. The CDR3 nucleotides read TGCGCCAGCAGCTTAACAGGGACAAATCAGCCCCAGCATTTT.